A single TCR beta chain is shown here with its context. The assay ran at deep level. For unsorted PBMC, approximately 290 ng DNA per replicate equaled tens of thousands of T cell genomes. Repertoires were generated with immunoSEQ multiplex PCR, while TCRdb's copy carries only in-frame clones and drops some. The table records some 500,000 clones, roughly 85% of them present only once. CDR1 is SGDLS, CDR2 YYNGEE, per germline. V lost 4 bases to trimming and J lost 3 bases; unmatched junction nucleotides: 8. CDR3 size: 15 residues. The data derive from a study of shared clonotypes between healthy human individuals.

Material: PBMCs. V and J are TRBV9 and TRBJ2-7; 9 bases line up with TRBD2. This sequence originates from a woman aged 40 to 49 in good health. Some clones in this sample may be carry-over from other donors' samples. The CDR3 DNA reads TGTGCCAGCAGCCCCCGGATTAGCGGGAGCTACGAGCAGTACTTC. Residues: CASSPRISGSYEQYF.